One sample yielded the 15 T cell receptor beta chains listed below, sequenced in a study of T-cell reconstitution after alpha-beta-depleted transplantation in children. Researchers prepared the TCRbeta library using unique molecular identifiers, the study reports. In TCRdb, the PCR reads were re-called with MiXCR into one record per CDR3 protein. The table lists around 960,000 distinct CDR3 sequences, roughly 31% of them singletons. Specimen: PBMCs, mostly from graft donor cells, collected 360 days after TCRalphabeta/CD19-depleted stem cell transplant. The source of these receptors is a boy in the first two years of life who had a stem cell transplant for SCID, so the T cells may come from the graft donor.

This chain connects TRBV6-1 to TRBJ2-7; possibly TRBD1 or TRBD2 for D (5 bases each). V gave up 7 bases and J gave up 2 bases, with 18 bases separating them. The CDR3 is 15 amino acids. Germline V gene lookup returns CDR1 MNHNS and CDR2 SASEGT. The CDR3: CASTLLTGPTYEQYF. DNA for the CDR3: TGTGCCAGCACCCTGCTGACGGGACCAACCTACGAGCAGTACTTC.

Many counts were recorded for this clonotype. The chain employs TRBV5-1 and TRBJ2-7, with D perhaps matching TRBD1 or TRBD2 (5 bases each). The CDR3 loop spans 13 amino acids. The germline V gene encodes CDR1 SGHRS and CDR2 YFSETQ. Between the trimmed V and J ends, which lost 4 bases and 2 bases, there was a span of 10 bases. The CDR3 region is CASSPGATYEQYF. CDR3 coding DNA: TGCGCCAGCAGCCCCGGGGCGACCTACGAGCAGTACTTC.

The chain recombines TRBV28 with TRBJ1-5, with TRBD1 matching 10 bases. Germline assignment: CDR1 MDHEN and CDR2 SYDVKM. V shed 6 bases and J 5 bases; nucleotides not matched to a gene: 7. The CDR3 contains 15 residues. The DNA for the CDR3 is TGTGCCAGCAGCCCCGGGACAGGGGTCGATCAGCCCCAGCATTTT. It encodes CASSPGTGVDQPQHF.

The chain combines TRBV7-2 with TRBJ2-7; a weak D match, TRBD2 (6 bases). The CDR3 contains 16 residues. The germline gives CDR1 SGHTA, CDR2 FQGNSA. V dropped 2 bases and J dropped 5 bases, with 19 bases sitting between them. The CDR3 region has the DNA TGTGCCAGCAGCTTATTATGGCGGGGCCGGTGGAACGAGCAGTACTTC. It codes for CASSLLWRGRWNEQYF.

There are many counts of this clonotype. The V gene is TRBV20-1, the J gene TRBJ1-1, with a weak D call TRBD1 (5 bases). This CDR3 is 13 amino acids long. V lost 1 base, J lost 2 bases, and 8 bases lay in between. Germline V lookup: CDR1 DFQATT, CDR2 SNEGSKA (reference sequence). CDR3 DNA sequence: TGCAGTGCTAGAGCGGGGGGAAACACTGAAGCTTTCTTT. Encoded protein: CSARAGGNTEAFF.

In its sample, this clonotype was seen a few times. This rearrangement joins TRBV12-3 or TRBV12-4 to TRBJ2-2; perhaps TRBD2 as D (5 bases). The V end lost 5 bases, the J end lost 6 bases, and 16 bases lay between the germline ends. The CDR3 is made up of 15 amino acids. The CDR3 loop reads CASSRRDGGAGELFF. The CDR3 bases are TGTGCCAGCAGTCGACGGGATGGTGGGGCCGGGGAGCTGTTTTTT.

The chain combines TRBV20-1 with TRBJ1-5; D may be TRBD1 (6 bases). CDR3 length equals 14 residues. Germline values: CDR1 DFQATT, CDR2 SNEGSKA (reference sequence). Trimming took off 0 bases at V and 7 bases at J, with 13 bases between the two ends. As DNA, the CDR3 is TGCAGTGCTAGAGACGCACAGGGTTTCCAGCCCCAGCATTTT. As protein: CSARDAQGFQPQHF.

The rearrangement uses TRBV6-1 and TRBJ2-1, with D perhaps matching TRBD2 (7 bases). Per germline, CDR1 MNHNS and CDR2 SASEGT. Trimming removed 6 bases from V and 0 bases from J, with 12 bases in between. This CDR3 is built from 15 residues. The CDR3 loop reads CASRSRGASYNEQFF. CDR3 nucleotides: TGTGCCAGCAGATCCCGGGGGGCCTCCTACAATGAGCAGTTCTTC.

This sequence joins TRBV7-2 and TRBJ2-7; TRBD2 is a possible D gene (7 bases). V was trimmed by 5 bases and J by 4 bases, leaving 21 bases between them. Germline values: CDR1 SGHTA, CDR2 FQGNSA. This CDR3 contains 16 residues. The CDR3 DNA reads TGTGCCAGCAGCCCCCCAAGGCGGGGGCGACAATACGAGCAGTACTTC. Its translation: CASSPPRRGRQYEQYF.

The chain carries TRBV15 and TRBJ2-5; a possible D gene is TRBD2 (5 bases). The CDR3 extends over 13 amino acids. The germline V gene encodes CDR1 LNHNV and CDR2 YYDKDF (reference sequence). Trimming cost V 8 bases and J 1 base, with 11 bases left between them. DNA for the CDR3: TGTGCCACCGCCGGGAAGCGCCAAGAGACCCAGTACTTC. It encodes CATAGKRQETQYF.

This clonotype was counted between two and nine times. The chain links TRBV20-1 to TRBJ2-7; D could derive from TRBD1 or TRBD2 (5 bases each). V dropped 4 bases and J dropped 0 bases, with 16 bases sitting between them. Germline values: CDR1 DFQATT, CDR2 SNEGSKA (reference sequence). This CDR3 spans 15 amino acids. CDR3 sequence: CSATGQLERSYEQYF. In DNA, the CDR3 is TGCAGTGCTACGGGGCAGCTAGAACGCTCCTACGAGCAGTACTTC.

V and J are TRBV5-1 and TRBJ1-1; D ambiguous. Germline assignment: CDR1 SGHRS and CDR2 YFSETQ. CDR3 length equals 13 residues. The ends were cut back, 1 base at V and 6 bases at J, with 10 bases in the middle. CDR3 bases: TGCGCCAGCAGCTTGACCTTTCTCGCTGAAGCTTTCTTT. Residues: CASSLTFLAEAFF.

V gene TRBV7-2 combines with J gene TRBJ1-6, with D tentatively TRBD1 (5 bases). Between the trimmed V and J ends, which lost 5 bases and 8 bases, there was a span of 13 bases. CDR1 and CDR2 (germline): SGHTA, FQGNSA. This CDR3 region has 14 residues. The chain's CDR3 is CASSIDSAYSPLHF. The CDR3, as DNA: TGTGCCAGCAGCATCGACAGTGCCTATTCACCCCTCCACTTT.

This clonotype came up a few times. The J gene is TRBJ1-5, the V gene TRBV4-2, with 9 bases matching TRBD1. With V trimmed by 5 bases and J by 4 bases, 6 bases remained unmatched. Germline V gene lookup returns CDR1 LGHNA and CDR2 YNFKEQ. The CDR3 runs to 15 residues. The CDR3, as DNA: TGTGCCAGCAGCAGGGACAGGGTACAGAATCAGCCCCAGCATTTT. Encoded protein: CASSRDRVQNQPQHF.

The V call is TRBV10-3, the J call TRBJ2-7, with D hard to call. In germline, CDR1 is ENHRY, CDR2 SYGVKD. This CDR3 region has 14 residues. V lost 3 bases, J lost 0 bases, and 9 bases lay in between. In nucleotides, the CDR3 is TGTGCCATCAGTGACTACTTGCACTCCTACGAGCAGTACTTC. This sequence encodes CAISDYLHSYEQYF.